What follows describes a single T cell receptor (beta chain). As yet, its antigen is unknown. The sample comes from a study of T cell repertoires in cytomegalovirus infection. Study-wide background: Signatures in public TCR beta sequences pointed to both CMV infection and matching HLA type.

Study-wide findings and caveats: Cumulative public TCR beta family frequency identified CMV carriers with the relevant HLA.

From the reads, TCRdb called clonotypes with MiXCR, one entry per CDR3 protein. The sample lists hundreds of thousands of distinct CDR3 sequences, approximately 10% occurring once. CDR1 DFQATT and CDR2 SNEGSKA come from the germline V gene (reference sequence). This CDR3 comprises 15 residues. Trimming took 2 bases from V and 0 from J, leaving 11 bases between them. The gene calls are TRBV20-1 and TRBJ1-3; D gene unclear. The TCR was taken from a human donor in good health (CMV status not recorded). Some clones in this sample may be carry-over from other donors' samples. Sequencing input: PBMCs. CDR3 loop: CSARMGSNSGNTIYF. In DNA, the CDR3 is TGCAGTGCTAGAATGGGCTCGAACTCTGGAAACACCATATATTTT.